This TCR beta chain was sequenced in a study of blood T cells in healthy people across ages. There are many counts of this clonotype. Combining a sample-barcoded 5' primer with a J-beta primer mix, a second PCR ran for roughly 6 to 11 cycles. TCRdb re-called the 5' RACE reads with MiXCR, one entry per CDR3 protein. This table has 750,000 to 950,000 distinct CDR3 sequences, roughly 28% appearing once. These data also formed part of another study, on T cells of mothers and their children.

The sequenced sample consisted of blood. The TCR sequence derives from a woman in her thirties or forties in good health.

The CDR3: CASSLRLVEQYF. The CDR3, as DNA: TGTGCCAGCAGTCTCAGACTAGTCGAGCAGTACTTC. The V gene is TRBV28, the J gene TRBJ2-7; possible D gene TRBD2, 6 bases. The CDR3 is 12 amino acids. V lost 5 bases to trimming and J lost 6 bases, with 11 bases between them. Germline V gene sequence: CDR1 MDHEN, CDR2 SYDVKM.